This T cell receptor beta chain originates from a study of Tregs in tolerant kidney transplant recipients. Findings of the study overall: The small number of patients limits these findings pending further validation.

The CDR3 spans 16 residues. After removal of 3 bases from V and 2 bases from J, the junction contained 3 bases not matched to a gene. In germline, CDR1 is DFQATT, CDR2 SNEGSKA (reference sequence). Only in-frame clones appear in the TCRdb table, and some are missing; sequencing was by immunoSEQ multiplex PCR. The table for this sample gives around 30,000 clones. In regard to this clone: Antigen specificity is unknown. The sequence runs out 3 residues before the end of the CDR3; the remainder is reconstructed from the germline J gene.

The nonmyeloablative bone marrow transplants came from related graft donors, with transient mixed chimerism. V and J are TRBV20-1 and TRBJ2-6; 11 nucleotides align to TRBD1. The TCR was taken from a human patient who received a combined kidney and bone marrow transplant. Some T cells may originate from the graft donor. The sample consisted of CD4+ T cells from blood (PBMCs), taken 24 months after the transplant. CDR3 bases read: TGCAGTGCTAGCCGGACAGGGGGCGCTGGGGCCAACGTC. This translates into CSASRTGGAGANV. The complete CDR3 sequence is CSASRTGGAGANVLTF.